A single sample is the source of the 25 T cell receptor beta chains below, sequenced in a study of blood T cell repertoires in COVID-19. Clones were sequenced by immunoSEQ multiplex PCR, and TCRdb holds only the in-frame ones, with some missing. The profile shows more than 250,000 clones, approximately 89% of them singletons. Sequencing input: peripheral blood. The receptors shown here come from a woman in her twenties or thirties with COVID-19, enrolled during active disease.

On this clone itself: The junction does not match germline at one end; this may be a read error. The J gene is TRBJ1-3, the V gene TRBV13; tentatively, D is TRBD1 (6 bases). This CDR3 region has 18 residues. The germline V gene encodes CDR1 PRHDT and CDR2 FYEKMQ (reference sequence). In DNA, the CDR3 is TGTGCCAGCAGCATTATAAATGCGGCAGGGGAAGGTGGAAACGCCATATATTTT. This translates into CASSIINAAGEGGNAIYF.

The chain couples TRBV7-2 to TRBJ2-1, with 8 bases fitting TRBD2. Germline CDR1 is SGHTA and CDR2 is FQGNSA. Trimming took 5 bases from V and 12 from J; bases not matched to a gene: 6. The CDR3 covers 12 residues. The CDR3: CASSTSGGLQFF. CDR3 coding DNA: TGTGCCAGCAGCACCAGCGGGGGCCTGCAGTTCTTC.

CDR3 nucleotides: TGTGCCAGCTCTCGCAGGCATGGCTACACCTTC. It encodes CASSRRHGYTF. This rearrangement joins TRBV2 to TRBJ1-2; D gene unclear. Germline CDR1 SNHLY, CDR2 FYNNEI. CDR3 size: 11 residues. V was clipped by 8 bases and J by 6 bases, with 10 bases between them.

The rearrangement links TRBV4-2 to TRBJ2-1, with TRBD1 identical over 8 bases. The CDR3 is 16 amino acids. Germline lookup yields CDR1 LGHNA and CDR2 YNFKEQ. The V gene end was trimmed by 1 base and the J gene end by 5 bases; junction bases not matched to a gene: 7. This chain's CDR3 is CASSQVVGDRNNEQFF. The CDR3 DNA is TGTGCCAGCAGCCAAGTGGTAGGGGACAGGAACAATGAGCAGTTCTTC.

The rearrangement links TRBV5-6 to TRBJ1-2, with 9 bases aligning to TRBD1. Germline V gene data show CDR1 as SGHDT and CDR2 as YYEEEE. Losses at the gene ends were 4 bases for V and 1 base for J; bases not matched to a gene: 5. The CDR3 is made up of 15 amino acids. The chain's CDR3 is CASSPWDRVNYGYTF. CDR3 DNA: TGTGCCAGCAGCCCGTGGGACAGGGTTAACTATGGCTACACCTTC.

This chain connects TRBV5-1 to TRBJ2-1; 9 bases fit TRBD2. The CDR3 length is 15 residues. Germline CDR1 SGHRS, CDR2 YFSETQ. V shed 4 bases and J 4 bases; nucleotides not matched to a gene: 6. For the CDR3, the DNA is TGCGCCAGCAGCCTAGAGAGCGGGGGGTACAATGAGCAGTTCTTC. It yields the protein CASSLESGGYNEQFF.

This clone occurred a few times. The CDR3 protein is CSARGPDTQYF. CDR3 DNA: TGCAGTGCTCGTGGGCCAGATACGCAGTATTTT. The V and J genes are TRBV20-1 and TRBJ2-3, with unresolved D. The germline CDR1 and CDR2 sequences are DFQATT and SNEGSKA (reference sequence). The length of the CDR3 is 11 residues. V lost 5 bases and J lost 4, with 7 bases in between.

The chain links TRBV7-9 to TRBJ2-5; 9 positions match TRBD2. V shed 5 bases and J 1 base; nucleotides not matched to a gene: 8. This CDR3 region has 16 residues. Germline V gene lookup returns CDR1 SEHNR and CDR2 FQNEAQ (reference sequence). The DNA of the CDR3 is TGTGCCAGCAGCCCAAGAGCGGGGGGTATCCAAGAGACCCAGTACTTC. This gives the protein CASSPRAGGIQETQYF.

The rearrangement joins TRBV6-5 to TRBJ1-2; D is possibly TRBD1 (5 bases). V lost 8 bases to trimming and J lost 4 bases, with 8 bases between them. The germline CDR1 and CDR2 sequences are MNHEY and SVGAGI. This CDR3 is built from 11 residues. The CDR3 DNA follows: TGTGCCAGCGGGAGGGGCTATGGCTACACCTTC. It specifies CASGRGYGYTF.

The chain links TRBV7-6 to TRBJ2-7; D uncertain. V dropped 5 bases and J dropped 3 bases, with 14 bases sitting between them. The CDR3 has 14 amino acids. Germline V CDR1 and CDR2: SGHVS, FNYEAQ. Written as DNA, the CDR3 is TGTGCCAGCAGCCTCTCTCCTGGCAGCTACGAGCAGTACTTC. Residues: CASSLSPGSYEQYF.

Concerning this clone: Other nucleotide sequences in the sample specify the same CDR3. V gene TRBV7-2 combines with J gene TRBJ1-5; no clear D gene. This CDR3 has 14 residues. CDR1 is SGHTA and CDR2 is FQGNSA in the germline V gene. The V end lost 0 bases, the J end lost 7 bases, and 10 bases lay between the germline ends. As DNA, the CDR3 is TGTGCCAGCAGCTTAGCGGGAGGTAACCAGCCCCAGCATTTT. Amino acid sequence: CASSLAGGNQPQHF.

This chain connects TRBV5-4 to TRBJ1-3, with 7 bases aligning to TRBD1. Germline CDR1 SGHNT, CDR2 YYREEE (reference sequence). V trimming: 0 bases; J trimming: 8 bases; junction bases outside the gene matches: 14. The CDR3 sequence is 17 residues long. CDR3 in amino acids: CASSLGGGAVRGDTIYF. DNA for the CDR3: TGTGCCAGCAGCTTGGGAGGGGGCGCGGTCCGCGGGGACACCATATATTTT.

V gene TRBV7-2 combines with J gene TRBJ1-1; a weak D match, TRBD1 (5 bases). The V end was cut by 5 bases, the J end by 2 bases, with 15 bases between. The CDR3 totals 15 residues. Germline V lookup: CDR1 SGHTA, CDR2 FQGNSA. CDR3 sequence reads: CASSRSRQTNTEAFF. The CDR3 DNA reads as TGTGCCAGCAGCCGCTCCCGACAGACTAACACTGAAGCTTTCTTT.

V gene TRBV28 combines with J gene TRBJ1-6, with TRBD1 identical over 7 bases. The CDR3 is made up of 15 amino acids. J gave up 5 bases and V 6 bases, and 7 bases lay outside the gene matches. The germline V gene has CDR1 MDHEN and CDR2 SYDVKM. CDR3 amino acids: CASRRTDRDNSPLHF. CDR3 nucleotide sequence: TGTGCCAGCAGGCGCACCGACAGGGATAATTCACCCCTCCACTTT. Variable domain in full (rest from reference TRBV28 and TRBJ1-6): DVKVTQSSRYLVKRTGEKVFLECVQDMDHENMFWYRQDPGLGLRLIYFSYDVKMKEKGDIPEGYSVSREKKERFSLILESASTNQTSMYLCASRRTDRDNSPLHFGNGTRLTVT.

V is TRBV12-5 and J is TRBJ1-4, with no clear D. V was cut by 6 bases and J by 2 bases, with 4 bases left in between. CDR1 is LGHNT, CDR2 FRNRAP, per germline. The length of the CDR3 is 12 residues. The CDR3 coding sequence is TGTGCTAGTGGGGCTACTAATGAAAAACTGTTTTTT. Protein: CASGATNEKLFF. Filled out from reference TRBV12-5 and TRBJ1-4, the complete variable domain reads DARVTQTPRHKVTEMGQEVTMRCQPILGHNTVFWYRQTMMQGLELLAYFRNRAPLDDSGMPKDRFSAEMPDATLATLKIQPSEPRDSAVYFCASGATNEKLFFGSGTQLSVL.

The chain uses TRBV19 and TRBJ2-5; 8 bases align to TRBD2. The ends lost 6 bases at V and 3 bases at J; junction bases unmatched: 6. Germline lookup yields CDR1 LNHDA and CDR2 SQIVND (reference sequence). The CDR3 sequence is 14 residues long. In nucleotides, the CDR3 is TGTGCCAGTAGATCCCCCGGGGGGGAAGAGACCCAGTACTTC. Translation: CASRSPGGEETQYF.

For the CDR3, the DNA is TGTGCCAGCAGCCCAGTACGGAGGAACGCTAACTATGGCTACACCTTC. Amino acid sequence: CASSPVRRNANYGYTF. V usage is TRBV7-9 and J usage is TRBJ1-2, with D hard to call. V was pared by 5 bases and J by 0 bases, with 16 bases between. From germline, CDR1 is SEHNR and CDR2 FQNEAQ (reference sequence). The CDR3 runs to 16 residues.

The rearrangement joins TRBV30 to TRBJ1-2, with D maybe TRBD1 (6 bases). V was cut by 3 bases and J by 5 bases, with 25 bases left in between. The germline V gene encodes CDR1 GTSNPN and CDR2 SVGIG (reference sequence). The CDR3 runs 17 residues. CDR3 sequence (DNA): TGTGCCTGGAGGGACGGGTCCATACAGGGCGACATATATGGCTACACCTTC. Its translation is CAWRDGSIQGDIYGYTF.

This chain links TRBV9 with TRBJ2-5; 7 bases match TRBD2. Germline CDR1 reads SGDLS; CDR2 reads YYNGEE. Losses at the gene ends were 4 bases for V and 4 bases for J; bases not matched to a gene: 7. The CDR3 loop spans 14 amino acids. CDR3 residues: CASSPGVAGETQYF. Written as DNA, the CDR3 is TGTGCCAGCAGCCCGGGGGTAGCGGGAGAGACCCAGTACTTC.

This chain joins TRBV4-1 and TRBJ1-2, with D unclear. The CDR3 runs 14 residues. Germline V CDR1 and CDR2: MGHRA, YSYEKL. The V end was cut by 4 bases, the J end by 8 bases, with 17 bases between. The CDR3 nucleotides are TGCGCCAGCAGCCTATTGGAGGGATCGGGCGGCTACACCTTC. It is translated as CASSLLEGSGGYTF.

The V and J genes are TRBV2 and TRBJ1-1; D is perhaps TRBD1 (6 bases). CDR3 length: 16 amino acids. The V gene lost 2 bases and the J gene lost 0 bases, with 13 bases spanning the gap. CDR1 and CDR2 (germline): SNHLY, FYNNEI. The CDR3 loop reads CASSESAGAMNTEAFF. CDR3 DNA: TGTGCCAGCAGTGAATCGGCGGGGGCCATGAACACTGAAGCTTTCTTT.

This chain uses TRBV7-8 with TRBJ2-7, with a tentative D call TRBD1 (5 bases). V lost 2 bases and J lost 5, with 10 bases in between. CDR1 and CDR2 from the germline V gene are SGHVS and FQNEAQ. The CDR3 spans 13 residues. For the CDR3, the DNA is TGTGCCAGCAGCTTAACTTCAGGGCACGAGCAGTACGTC. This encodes CASSLTSGHEQYV.

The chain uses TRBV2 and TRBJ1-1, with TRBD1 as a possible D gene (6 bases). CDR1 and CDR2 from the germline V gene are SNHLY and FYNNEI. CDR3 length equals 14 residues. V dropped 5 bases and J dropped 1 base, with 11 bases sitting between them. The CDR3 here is CASSPRGRNTEAFF. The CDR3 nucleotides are TGTGCCAGCAGTCCCAGGGGACGGAACACTGAAGCTTTCTTT.

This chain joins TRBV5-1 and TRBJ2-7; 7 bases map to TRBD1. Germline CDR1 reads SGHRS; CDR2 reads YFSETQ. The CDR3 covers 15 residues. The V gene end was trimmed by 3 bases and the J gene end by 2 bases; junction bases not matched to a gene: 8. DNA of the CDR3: TGCGCCAGCAGCTCGCCGGACAGGCCGACCTACGAGCAGTACTTC. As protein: CASSSPDRPTYEQYF. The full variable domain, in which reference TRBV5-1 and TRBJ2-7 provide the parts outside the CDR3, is KAGVTQTPRYLIKTRGQQVTLSCSPISGHRSVSWYQQTPGQGLQFLFEYFSETQRNKGNFPGRFSGRQFSNSRSEMNVSTLELGDSALYLCASSSPDRPTYEQYFGPGTRLTVT.

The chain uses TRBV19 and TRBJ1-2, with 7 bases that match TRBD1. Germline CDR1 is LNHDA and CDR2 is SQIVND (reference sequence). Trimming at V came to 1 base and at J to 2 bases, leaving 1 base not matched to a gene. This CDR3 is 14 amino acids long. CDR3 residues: CASSIAGGNYGYTF. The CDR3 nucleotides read TGTGCCAGTAGTATAGCAGGGGGGAACTATGGCTACACCTTC.